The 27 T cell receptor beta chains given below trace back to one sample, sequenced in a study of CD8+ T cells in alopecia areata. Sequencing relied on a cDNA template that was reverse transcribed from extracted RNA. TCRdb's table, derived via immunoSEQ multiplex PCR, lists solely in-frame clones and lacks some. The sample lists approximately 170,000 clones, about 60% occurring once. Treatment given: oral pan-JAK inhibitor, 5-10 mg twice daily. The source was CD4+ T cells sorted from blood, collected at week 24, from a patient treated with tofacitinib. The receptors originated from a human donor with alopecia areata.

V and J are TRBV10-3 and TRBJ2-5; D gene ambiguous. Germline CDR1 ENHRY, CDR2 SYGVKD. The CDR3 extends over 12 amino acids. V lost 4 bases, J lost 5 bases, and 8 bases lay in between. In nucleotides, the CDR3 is TGTGCCATCAGTGCCCTTGGGGAGACCCAGTACTTC. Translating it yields CAISALGETQYF.

The CDR3 bases are TGTGCCAGCAGCGCCCGACTAGCGGGGGACAATGAGCAGTTCTTC. Translated: CASSARLAGDNEQFF. This rearrangement joins TRBV9 to TRBJ2-1; 12 nucleotides align to TRBD2. Germline V lookup: CDR1 SGDLS, CDR2 YYNGEE. The V gene end was trimmed by 3 bases and the J gene end by 5 bases; junction bases not matched to a gene: 3. This CDR3 is built from 15 residues.

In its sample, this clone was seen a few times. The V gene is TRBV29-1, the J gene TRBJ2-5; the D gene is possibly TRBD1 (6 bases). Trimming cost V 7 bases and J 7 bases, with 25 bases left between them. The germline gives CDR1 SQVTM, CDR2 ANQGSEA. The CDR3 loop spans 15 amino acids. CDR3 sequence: CSASWAGASPGTQYF. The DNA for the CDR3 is TGCAGCGCGTCGTGGGCAGGGGCTTCCCCAGGGACCCAGTACTTC.

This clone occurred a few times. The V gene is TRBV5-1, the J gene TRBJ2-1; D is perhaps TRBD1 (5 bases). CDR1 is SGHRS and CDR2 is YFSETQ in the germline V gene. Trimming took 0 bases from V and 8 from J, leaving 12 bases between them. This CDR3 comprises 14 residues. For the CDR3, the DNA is TGCGCCAGCAGCTTGGAGGGGCATAACTATGAGCAGTTCTTC. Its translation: CASSLEGHNYEQFF.

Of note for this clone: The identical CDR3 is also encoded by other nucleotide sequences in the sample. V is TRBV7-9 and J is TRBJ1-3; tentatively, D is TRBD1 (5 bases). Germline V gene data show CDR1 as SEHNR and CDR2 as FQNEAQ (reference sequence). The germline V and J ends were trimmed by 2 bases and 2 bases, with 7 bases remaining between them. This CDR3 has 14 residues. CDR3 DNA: TGTGCCAGCAGCTTAAAGGGACCTGGAAACACCATATATTTT. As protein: CASSLKGPGNTIYF.

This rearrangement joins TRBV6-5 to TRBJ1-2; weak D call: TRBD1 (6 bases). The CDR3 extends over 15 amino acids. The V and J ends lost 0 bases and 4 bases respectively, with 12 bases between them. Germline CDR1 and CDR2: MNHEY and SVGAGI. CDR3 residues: CASSYSLTGSYGYTF. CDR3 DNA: TGTGCCAGCAGTTACTCCTTGACAGGATCCTATGGCTACACCTTC.

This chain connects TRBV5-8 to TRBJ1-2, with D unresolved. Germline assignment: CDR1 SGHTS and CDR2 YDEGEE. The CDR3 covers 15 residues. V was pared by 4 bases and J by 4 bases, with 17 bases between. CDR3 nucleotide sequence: TGTGCCAGCAGCCGAAGCAGCGCCGCCTTCTATGGCTACACCTTC. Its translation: CASSRSSAAFYGYTF.

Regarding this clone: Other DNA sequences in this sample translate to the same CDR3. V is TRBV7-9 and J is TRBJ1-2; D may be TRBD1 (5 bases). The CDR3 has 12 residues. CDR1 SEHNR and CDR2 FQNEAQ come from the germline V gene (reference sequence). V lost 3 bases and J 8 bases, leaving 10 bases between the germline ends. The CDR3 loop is CASSFGGDGYTF. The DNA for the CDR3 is TGTGCCAGCAGCTTCGGGGGGGACGGCTACACCTTC.

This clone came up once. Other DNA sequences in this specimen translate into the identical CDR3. Written as DNA, the CDR3 is TGCGCCAGCAGCTTAGGACAGTCTAGCAATCAGCCCCAGCATTTT. The encoded protein is CASSLGQSSNQPQHF. This chain connects TRBV5-1 to TRBJ1-5; the D gene is possibly TRBD1 (6 bases). CDR3 length equals 15 residues. Germline CDR1 SGHRS, CDR2 YFSETQ. V was clipped by 2 bases and J by 0 bases, with 9 bases between them.

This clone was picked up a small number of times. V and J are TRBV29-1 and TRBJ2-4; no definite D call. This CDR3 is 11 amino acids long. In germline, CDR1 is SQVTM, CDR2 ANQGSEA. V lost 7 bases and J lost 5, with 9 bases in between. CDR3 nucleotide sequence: TGCAGCGCTGTAAGGGAAAACATTCAGTACTTC. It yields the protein CSAVRENIQYF.

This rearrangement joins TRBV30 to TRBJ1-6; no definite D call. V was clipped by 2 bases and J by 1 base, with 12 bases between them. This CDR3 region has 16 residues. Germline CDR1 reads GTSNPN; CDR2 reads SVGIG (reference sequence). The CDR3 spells CAWSTRRGSYNSPLHF. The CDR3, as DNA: TGTGCCTGGAGTACCCGCCGGGGTTCCTATAATTCACCCCTCCACTTT.

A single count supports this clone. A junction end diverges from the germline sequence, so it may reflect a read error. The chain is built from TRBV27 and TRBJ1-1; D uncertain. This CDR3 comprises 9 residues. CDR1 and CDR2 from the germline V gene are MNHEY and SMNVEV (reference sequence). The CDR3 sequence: CASSLTSVF. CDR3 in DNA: TGTGCCAGCAGTTTGACATCCGTCTTT.

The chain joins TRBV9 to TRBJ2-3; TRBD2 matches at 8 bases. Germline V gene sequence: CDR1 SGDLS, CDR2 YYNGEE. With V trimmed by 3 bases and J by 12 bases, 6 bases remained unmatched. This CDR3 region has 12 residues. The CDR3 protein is CASSALGTSQYF. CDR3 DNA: TGTGCCAGCAGCGCCTTAGGGACTAGTCAGTATTTT.

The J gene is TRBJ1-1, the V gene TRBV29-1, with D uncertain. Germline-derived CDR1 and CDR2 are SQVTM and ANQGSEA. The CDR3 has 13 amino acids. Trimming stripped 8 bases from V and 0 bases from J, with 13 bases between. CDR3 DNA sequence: TGCAGCACCTATCGGGGTATGAACACTGAAGCTTTCTTT. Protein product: CSTYRGMNTEAFF. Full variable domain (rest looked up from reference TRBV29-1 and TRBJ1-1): SAVISQKPSRDICQRGTSLTIQCQVDSQVTMMFWYRQQPGQSLTLIATANQGSEATYESGFVIDKFPISRPNLTFSTLTVSNMSPEDSSIYLCSTYRGMNTEAFFGQGTRLTVV.

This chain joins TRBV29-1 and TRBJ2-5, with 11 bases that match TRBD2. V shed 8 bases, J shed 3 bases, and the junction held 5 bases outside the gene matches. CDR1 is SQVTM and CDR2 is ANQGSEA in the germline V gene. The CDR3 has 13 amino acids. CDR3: CSISGGAKETQYF. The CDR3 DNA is TGCAGCATTAGCGGGGGGGCGAAAGAGACCCAGTACTTC. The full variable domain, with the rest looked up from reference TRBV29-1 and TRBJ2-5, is SAVISQKPSRDICQRGTSLTIQCQVDSQVTMMFWYRQQPGQSLTLIATANQGSEATYESGFVIDKFPISRPNLTFSTLTVSNMSPEDSSIYLCSISGGAKETQYFGPGTRLLVL.

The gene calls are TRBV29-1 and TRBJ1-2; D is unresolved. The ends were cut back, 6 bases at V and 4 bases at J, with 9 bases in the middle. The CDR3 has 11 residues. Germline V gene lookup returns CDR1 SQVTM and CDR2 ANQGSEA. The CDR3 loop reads CSVPRSYGYTF. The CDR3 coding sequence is TGCAGCGTCCCCCGCAGCTATGGCTACACCTTC.

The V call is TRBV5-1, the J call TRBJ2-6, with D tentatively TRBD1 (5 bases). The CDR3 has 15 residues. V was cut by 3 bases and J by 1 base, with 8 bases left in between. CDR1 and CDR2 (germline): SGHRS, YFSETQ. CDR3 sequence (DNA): TGCGCCAGCAGCTCGGCAGGGTCTGGGGCCAACGTCCTGACTTTC. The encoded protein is CASSSAGSGANVLTF.

The CDR3 protein is CASRRRGPLVDEQYF. The CDR3 DNA reads TGTGCCAGCAGACGGCGGGGACCCCTTGTAGACGAGCAGTACTTC. This chain joins TRBV6-5 and TRBJ2-7; D perhaps matches TRBD2 (6 bases). The V end was cut by 6 bases, the J end by 5 bases, with 20 bases between. CDR1 MNHEY and CDR2 SVGAGI come from the germline V gene. The CDR3 loop spans 15 amino acids.

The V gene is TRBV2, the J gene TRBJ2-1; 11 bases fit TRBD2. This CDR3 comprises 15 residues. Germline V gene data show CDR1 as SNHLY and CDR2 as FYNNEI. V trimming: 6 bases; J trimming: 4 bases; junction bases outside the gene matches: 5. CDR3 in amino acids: CASRVTSGAYNEQFF. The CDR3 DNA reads TGTGCCAGCAGGGTGACTAGCGGGGCTTACAATGAGCAGTTCTTC.

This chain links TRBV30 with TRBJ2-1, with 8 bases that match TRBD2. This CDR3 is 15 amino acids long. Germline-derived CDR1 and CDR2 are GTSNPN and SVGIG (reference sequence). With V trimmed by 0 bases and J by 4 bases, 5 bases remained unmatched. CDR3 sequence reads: CAWSVDGGAYNEQFF. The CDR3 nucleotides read TGTGCCTGGAGTGTAGACGGGGGGGCGTACAATGAGCAGTTCTTC. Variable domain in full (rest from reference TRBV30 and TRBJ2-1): SQTIHQWPATLVQPVGSPLSLECTVEGTSNPNLYWYRQAAGRGLQLLFYSVGIGQISSEVPQNLSASRPQDRQFILSSKKLLLSDSGFYLCAWSVDGGAYNEQFFGPGTRLTVL.

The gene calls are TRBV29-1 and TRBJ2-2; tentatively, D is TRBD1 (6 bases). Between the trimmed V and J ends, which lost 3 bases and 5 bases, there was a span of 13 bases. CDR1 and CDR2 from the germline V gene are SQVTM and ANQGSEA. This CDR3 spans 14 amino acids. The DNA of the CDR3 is TGCAGCGTTGAGAACAGGGTGGGGACCGGGGAGCTGTTTTTT. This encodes CSVENRVGTGELFF.

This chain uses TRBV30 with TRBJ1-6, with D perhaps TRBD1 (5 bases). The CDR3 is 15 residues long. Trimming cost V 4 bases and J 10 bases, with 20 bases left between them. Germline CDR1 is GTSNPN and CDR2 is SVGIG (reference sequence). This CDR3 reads CAWNPGQASGSPLHF. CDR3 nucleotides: TGTGCCTGGAACCCGGGGCAGGCATCAGGCTCACCCCTCCACTTT.

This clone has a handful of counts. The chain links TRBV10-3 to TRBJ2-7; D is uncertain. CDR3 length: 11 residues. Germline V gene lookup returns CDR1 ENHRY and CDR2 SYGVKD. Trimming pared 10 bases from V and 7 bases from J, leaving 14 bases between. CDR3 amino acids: CATSPLGEQYF. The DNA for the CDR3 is TGTGCCACTTCACCTTTAGGGGAGCAGTACTTC.

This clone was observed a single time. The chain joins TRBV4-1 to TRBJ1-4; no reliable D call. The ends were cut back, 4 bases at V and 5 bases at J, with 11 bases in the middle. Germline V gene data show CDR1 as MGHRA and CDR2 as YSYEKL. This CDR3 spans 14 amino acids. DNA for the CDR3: TGCGCCAGCAGCCTTAAAAGACCCAATGAAAAACTGTTTTTT. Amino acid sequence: CASSLKRPNEKLFF.

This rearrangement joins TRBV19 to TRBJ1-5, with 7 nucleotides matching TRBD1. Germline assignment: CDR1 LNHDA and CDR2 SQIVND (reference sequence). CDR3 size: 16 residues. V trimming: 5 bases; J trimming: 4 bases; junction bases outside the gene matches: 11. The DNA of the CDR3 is TGTGCCAGTAGTCCGGGTGACAGGGTAGGGAATCAGCCCCAGCATTTT. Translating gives CASSPGDRVGNQPQHF.

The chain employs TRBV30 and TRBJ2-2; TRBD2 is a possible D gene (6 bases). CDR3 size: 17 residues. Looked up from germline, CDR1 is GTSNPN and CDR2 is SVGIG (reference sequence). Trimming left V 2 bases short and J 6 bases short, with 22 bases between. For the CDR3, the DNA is TGTGCCTGGAGTAGGGTTAGCGGCCTGACTACCCCCGGGGAGCTGTTTTTT. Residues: CAWSRVSGLTTPGELFF.

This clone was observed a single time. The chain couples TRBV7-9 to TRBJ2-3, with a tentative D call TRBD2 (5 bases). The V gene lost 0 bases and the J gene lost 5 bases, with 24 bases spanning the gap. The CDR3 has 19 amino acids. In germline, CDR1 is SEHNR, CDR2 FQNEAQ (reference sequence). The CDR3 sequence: CASSLAPNRAAGRGDTQYF. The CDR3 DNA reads TGTGCCAGCAGCTTAGCGCCTAACCGCGCGGCGGGCCGGGGAGATACGCAGTATTTT.